Listed below are T cell receptor beta chains from one sample, sequenced in a study of OX40 agonist ivuxolimab in advanced cancers. Libraries were prepared by immunoSEQ multiplex PCR; TCRdb keeps only in-frame clonotypes and omits some of them. The sample lists tens of thousands of clones; 80% to 90% were seen once. The sequencing used CD4+ or CD8+ T cells sorted from blood, collected in a trial of the OX40 agonist ivuxolimab. These receptors were taken from an adult with an advanced solid tumor such as melanoma, head and neck, liver or kidney cancer. Both conserved end residues are part of each CDR3. Fields, in order: D gene, J gene, V gene, CDR3 protein. D genes are given only for firm matches.

D: .
J: TRBJ2-3
V: TRBV7-2
CDR3: CASSLEGARSTDTQYF

D: TRBD2
J: TRBJ2-3
V: TRBV7-2
CDR3: CASSSGAGGLTDTQYF

D: .
J: TRBJ1-6
V: TRBV7-2
CDR3: CASSSLTDYSPLHF

D: .
J: TRBJ1-4
V: TRBV5-1
CDR3: CASSLEGPGVAEKLFF

D: .
J: TRBJ2-7
V: TRBV28
CDR3: CASGSYEQYF

D: .
J: TRBJ1-4
V: TRBV11-3
CDR3: CASSLRMGDDEKLFF

D: .
J: TRBJ2-1
V: TRBV7-2
CDR3: CASSLARSSNEQFF

D: TRBD1
J: TRBJ2-1
V: TRBV19
CDR3: CASSPGQGPNEQFF

D: TRBD1
J: TRBJ2-3
V: TRBV11-3
CDR3: CASSLGTGVGTDTQYF

D: TRBD1
J: TRBJ1-2
V: TRBV6-5
CDR3: CASSYSRGRGIYGYTF

D: TRBD1
J: TRBJ2-7
V: TRBV10-3
CDR3: CAISDRDRGYEQYF

D: .
J: TRBJ1-4
V: TRBV5-1
CDR3: CASSRDGTNEKLFF

D: .
J: TRBJ2-2
V: TRBV2
CDR3: CASSVTSTNTGELFF

D: .
J: TRBJ2-5
V: TRBV28
CDR3: CASSWGGPGRETQYF

D: TRBD1
J: TRBJ2-1
V: TRBV6-5
CDR3: CASSVDRYNEQFF

D: .
J: TRBJ1-6
V: TRBV7-9
CDR3: CASSLGTSGPLHF

D: TRBD2
J: TRBJ2-3
V: TRBV10-3
CDR3: CAISESAGGADTQYF

D: .
J: TRBJ1-3
V: TRBV7-8
CDR3: CASSPQTRVSSGNTIYF

D: .
J: TRBJ2-2
V: TRBV2
CDR3: CASSVFRGRELFF

D: TRBD1
J: TRBJ2-7
V: TRBV5-1
CDR3: CASSLEGQNYEQYF

D: .
J: TRBJ1-2
V: TRBV13
CDR3: CASSLERDRGRGYGYTF

D: TRBD1
J: TRBJ1-2
V: TRBV19
CDR3: CASSIGTANYGYTF

D: .
J: TRBJ2-2
V: TRBV19
CDR3: CASSIDSRPNTGELFF

D: .
J: TRBJ1-2
V: TRBV15
CDR3: CATSRSLQGNGYTF

D: .
J: TRBJ1-4
V: TRBV6-1
CDR3: CASRGAGLGEKLFF

D: TRBD2
J: TRBJ2-2
V: TRBV27
CDR3: CATSRLAGGPRSNTGELFF

D: .
J: TRBJ1-3
V: TRBV10-2
CDR3: CASSGQTLSSGNTIYF

D: .
J: TRBJ2-7
V: TRBV27
CDR3: CASSFKWSGAYEQYF

D: .
J: TRBJ2-3
V: TRBV9
CDR3: CASSATAGKGTDTQYF

D: TRBD1
J: TRBJ2-7
V: TRBV11-3
CDR3: CASSRTGFYEQYF

D: TRBD2
J: TRBJ2-3
V: TRBV15
CDR3: CATSRGGGGTDTQYF

D: .
J: TRBJ2-7
V: TRBV7-6
CDR3: CASSPRAGSSYEQYF

D: .
J: TRBJ2-5
V: TRBV6-1
CDR3: CASTSQETQYF

D: .
J: TRBJ1-1
V: TRBV28
CDR3: CASRWRGAGYTEAFF

D: TRBD1
J: TRBJ2-5
V: TRBV7-9
CDR3: CASSLLGQGLEQYF

D: TRBD1
J: TRBJ2-7
V: TRBV11-3
CDR3: CASSLDLGQGSYEQYF

D: .
J: TRBJ2-1
V: TRBV6-1
CDR3: CASRLSGPHNEQFF

D: TRBD2
J: TRBJ2-7
V: TRBV19
CDR3: CASSPRGTSGDQYF

D: .
J: TRBJ2-1
V: TRBV5-5
CDR3: CASSSSLNEQFF

D: .
J: TRBJ1-2
V: TRBV5-1
CDR3: CASSQTSNYGYTF

D: .
J: TRBJ2-5
V: TRBV6-1
CDR3: CASSENAGRRETQYF

D: .
J: TRBJ2-7
V: TRBV6-5
CDR3: CASSQSRGVTYEQYF

D: .
J: TRBJ1-4
V: TRBV5-6
CDR3: CASSFGHRGEKLFF

D: TRBD2
J: TRBJ2-2
V: TRBV2
CDR3: CASSEARSGGTGELFF

D: .
J: TRBJ2-7
V: TRBV6-5
CDR3: CASISPGQIYEQYF

D: TRBD2
J: TRBJ2-7
V: TRBV5-4
CDR3: CASSPGLAGGSSYEQYF